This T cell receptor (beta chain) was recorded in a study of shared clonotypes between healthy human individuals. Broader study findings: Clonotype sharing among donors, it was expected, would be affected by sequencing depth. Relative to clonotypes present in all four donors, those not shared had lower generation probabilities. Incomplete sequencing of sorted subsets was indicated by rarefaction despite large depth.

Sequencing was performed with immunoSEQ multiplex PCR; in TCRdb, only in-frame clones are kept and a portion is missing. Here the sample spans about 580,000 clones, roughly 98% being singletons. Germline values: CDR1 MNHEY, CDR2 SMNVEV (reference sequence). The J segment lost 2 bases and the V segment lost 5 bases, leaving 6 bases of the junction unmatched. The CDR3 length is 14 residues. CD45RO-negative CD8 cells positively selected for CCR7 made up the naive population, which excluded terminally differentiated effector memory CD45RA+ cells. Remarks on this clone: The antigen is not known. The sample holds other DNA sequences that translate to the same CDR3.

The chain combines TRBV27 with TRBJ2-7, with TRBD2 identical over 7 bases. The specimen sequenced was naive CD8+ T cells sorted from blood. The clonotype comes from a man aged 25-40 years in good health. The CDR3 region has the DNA TGTGCCAGCAGTCCTAGCGGTAGCCCCTACGAGCAGTACTTC. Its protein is CASSPSGSPYEQYF.